Below, 32 T cell receptor beta chains from the same sample are listed, as sequenced in a study of T cell responses to AZD1222 COVID-19 vaccine. Clones were sequenced by immunoSEQ multiplex PCR, and TCRdb holds only the in-frame ones, with some missing. The repertoire has 65,000 to 90,000 clones, roughly 89% of them found once; the top ten carry about 9.3%. This specimen consisted of peripheral blood, obtained 28 days after the second AZD1222 dose. These receptor sequences come from an adult who received the AZD1222 COVID-19 vaccine.

V gene TRBV28 combines with J gene TRBJ2-7; 9 bases align to TRBD1. The CDR3 runs to 12 residues. Germline lookup yields CDR1 MDHEN and CDR2 SYDVKM. With V trimmed by 4 bases and J by 10 bases, 5 bases remained unmatched. This CDR3 is CASSWGGQGQYV. The CDR3 DNA reads as TGTGCCAGCAGTTGGGGGGGACAGGGTCAGTACGTC.

The chain uses TRBV29-1 and TRBJ2-1; 8 bases fit TRBD1. J was trimmed by 16 bases and V by 3 bases; bases with no gene match: 14. This CDR3 has 13 residues. CDR1 and CDR2 (germline): SQVTM, ANQGSEA. The CDR3 region has the DNA TGCAGCGTTGAGGTAGCAATTGGACAGGGCCAATTCTTC. This translates into CSVEVAIGQGQFF.

CDR3: CASSIVGELFF. CDR3 DNA: TGTGCCAGTAGTATAGTCGGGGAGCTGTTTTTT. This chain connects TRBV19 to TRBJ2-2; D gene ambiguous. V was shortened by 1 base and J by 7 bases, with 1 base between the two germline ends. Per the germline V gene, CDR1 is LNHDA and CDR2 is SQIVND (reference sequence). The CDR3 extends over 11 amino acids. The entire variable domain, with the rest obtained from reference TRBV19 and TRBJ2-2, is as follows: DGGITQSPKYLFRKEGQNVTLSCEQNLNHDAMYWYRQDPGQGLRLIYYSQIVNDFQKGDIAEGYSVSREKKESFPLTVTSAQKNPTAFYLCASSIVGELFFGEGSRLTVL.

J is TRBJ1-1 and V is TRBV4-1; D gene unclear. With 0 bases removed from V and 6 bases from J, the gap between germline ends came to 11 bases. The CDR3 is made up of 14 amino acids. Germline CDR1 reads MGHRA; CDR2 reads YSYEKL. The CDR3 loop reads CASSQDSGRPEAFF. The CDR3 DNA reads TGCGCCAGCAGCCAAGATTCCGGGCGACCTGAAGCTTTCTTT.

On this clone: Mismatch with germline at one junction end may stem from a read error. This chain links TRBV7-2 with TRBJ2-3; TRBD2 matches at 8 bases. Per the germline V gene, CDR1 is SGHTA and CDR2 is FQGNSA. This CDR3 comprises 17 residues. CDR3 DNA sequence: TGTGCCAGCAGCCTAGCGATAGCGGGGCCTAGCACAGATACGCAGTATTTT. Its translation: CASSLAIAGPSTDTQYF. The full variable domain, with the rest looked up from reference TRBV7-2 and TRBJ2-3, is GAGVSQSPSNKVTEKGKDVELRCDPISGHTALYWYRQSLGQGLEFLIYFQGNSAPDKSGLPSDRFSAERTGGSVSTLTIQRTQQEDSAVYLCASSLAIAGPSTDTQYFGPGTRLTVL.

The CDR3 reads CASSITGVNTEAFF. CDR3 sequence (DNA): TGTGCCAGTAGCATAACAGGGGTGAACACTGAAGCTTTCTTT. The V and J genes are TRBV19 and TRBJ1-1; TRBD1 aligns across 7 bases. The CDR3 totals 14 residues. CDR1 is LNHDA, CDR2 SQIVND, per germline (reference sequence). V lost 6 bases and J lost 0; bases outside the gene matches: 4. Full variable domain (missing parts from reference TRBV19 and TRBJ1-1): DGGITQSPKYLFRKEGQNVTLSCEQNLNHDAMYWYRQDPGQGLRLIYYSQIVNDFQKGDIAEGYSVSREKKESFPLTVTSAQKNPTAFYLCASSITGVNTEAFFGQGTRLTVV.

J is TRBJ2-5 and V is TRBV5-1, with D uncertain. Trimming shortened V by 4 bases and J by 1 base, and 11 bases separated the two germline ends. The CDR3 totals 14 residues. Germline loops: CDR1 SGHRS, CDR2 YFSETQ. The CDR3 DNA is TGCGCCAGCAGCCAAGCTAGTGCCCAAGAGACCCAGTACTTC. It encodes CASSQASAQETQYF.

This clone was seen only once. This chain joins TRBV27 and TRBJ2-5, with 10 bases aligning to TRBD2. V lost 3 bases and J lost 5; bases outside the gene matches: 3. The germline V gene encodes CDR1 MNHEY and CDR2 SMNVEV (reference sequence). The CDR3 has 14 residues. CDR3 sequence reads: CASSFRTSGETQYF. For the CDR3, the DNA is TGTGCCAGCAGTTTTCGGACTAGCGGCGAGACCCAGTACTTC.

V is TRBV19 and J is TRBJ1-1, with 9 bases fitting TRBD1. The CDR3 totals 14 residues. Germline V gives CDR1 LNHDA, CDR2 SQIVND (reference sequence). V shed 3 bases, J shed 4 bases, and the junction held 3 bases outside the gene matches. The CDR3 protein is CASSMGQGITEAFF. As DNA, the CDR3 is TGTGCCAGTAGTATGGGACAGGGAATCACTGAAGCTTTCTTT.

CDR3 residues: CASSVGGVEETQYF. In nucleotides, the CDR3 is TGTGCCAGCAGCGTAGGGGGCGTCGAAGAGACCCAGTACTTC. The chain uses TRBV9 and TRBJ2-5; tentatively, D is TRBD1 (5 bases). CDR3 size: 14 residues. V gave up 0 bases and J gave up 3 bases, with 9 bases separating them. The V gene's germline CDR1 is SGDLS and CDR2 YYNGEE.

The chain couples TRBV5-1 to TRBJ2-3; 10 bases line up with TRBD2. This CDR3 is 12 amino acids long. Germline CDR1 and CDR2: SGHRS and YFSETQ. J lost 10 bases, V lost 4 bases, and 3 bases had no gene match. The CDR3 loop reads CASSPGLASQYF. The CDR3 nucleotides are TGCGCCAGCAGCCCGGGACTAGCGTCGCAGTATTTT.

The V and J genes are TRBV19 and TRBJ1-2, with 8 positions matching TRBD1. The germline gives CDR1 LNHDA, CDR2 SQIVND (reference sequence). After removal of 3 bases from V and 4 bases from J, the junction contained 4 bases not matched to a gene. The CDR3 contains 14 residues. CDR3 DNA: TGTGCCAGTAGTATCCGGGACAGGCTCTATGGCTACACCTTC. Translated: CASSIRDRLYGYTF. Full variable domain (missing parts from reference TRBV19 and TRBJ1-2): DGGITQSPKYLFRKEGQNVTLSCEQNLNHDAMYWYRQDPGQGLRLIYYSQIVNDFQKGDIAEGYSVSREKKESFPLTVTSAQKNPTAFYLCASSIRDRLYGYTFGSGTRLTVV.

The chain has TRBV11-3 and TRBJ2-1; TRBD2 might be the D (6 bases). Germline CDR1 and CDR2: SGHNT and YENEEA. Trimming took off 4 bases at V and 5 bases at J, with 12 bases between the two ends. The length of the CDR3 is 14 residues. For the CDR3, the DNA is TGTGCCAGCAGCTCACCGGACTATCACAATGAGCAGTTCTTC. Translating gives CASSSPDYHNEQFF.

The chain joins TRBV28 to TRBJ2-2, with a weak D call TRBD2 (6 bases). V gave up 5 bases and J gave up 6 bases, with 13 bases separating them. Germline V gene sequence: CDR1 MDHEN, CDR2 SYDVKM. The CDR3 has 14 residues. The CDR3 sequence: CASSARGVSGELFF. Here the CDR3 DNA reads TGTGCCAGCAGTGCGCGGGGCGTGTCCGGGGAGCTGTTTTTT.

This chain joins TRBV6-5 and TRBJ1-2; TRBD1 aligns across 8 bases. J lost 3 bases, V lost 5 bases, and 8 bases had no gene match. The CDR3 length is 15 residues. The V gene's germline CDR1 is MNHEY and CDR2 SVGAGI. The CDR3 reads CASSPGTGSYYGYTF. The DNA of the CDR3 is TGTGCCAGCAGTCCAGGGACAGGATCCTACTATGGCTACACCTTC.

CDR3 in amino acids: CAISEDRGVGNTEAFF. In nucleotides, the CDR3 is TGTGCCATCAGTGAGGACAGGGGGGTAGGAAACACTGAAGCTTTCTTT. J is TRBJ1-1 and V is TRBV10-3, with 9 nucleotides matching TRBD1. Germline loops: CDR1 ENHRY, CDR2 SYGVKD. Trimming removed 2 bases from V and 2 bases from J; junction bases left unmatched: 6. The CDR3 is 16 amino acids.

This rearrangement joins TRBV19 to TRBJ1-2; D perhaps matches TRBD1 (5 bases). Per the germline V gene, CDR1 is LNHDA and CDR2 is SQIVND (reference sequence). This CDR3 has 15 residues. Trimming cost V 4 bases and J 6 bases, with 18 bases left between them. Written as DNA, the CDR3 is TGTGCCAGTAGTACCCCGGGGGGTAACCGGGATGGCTACACCTTC. Protein sequence: CASSTPGGNRDGYTF.

The CDR3 DNA reads as TGTGCCCCTAGGGTCCACAATGAGCAGTTCTTC. Its translation: CAPRVHNEQFF. The V and J genes are TRBV10-3 and TRBJ2-1; D ambiguous. V shed 11 bases and J shed 5 bases, with 10 bases lying between them. The CDR3 runs 11 residues. Germline values: CDR1 ENHRY, CDR2 SYGVKD.

The chain uses TRBV2 and TRBJ1-2; D perhaps matches TRBD1 (6 bases). Germline values: CDR1 SNHLY, CDR2 FYNNEI. The CDR3 runs to 17 residues. Trimming pared 6 bases from V and 5 bases from J, leaving 25 bases between. This CDR3 reads CASSPQWGANFGYGYTF. The CDR3, as DNA: TGTGCCAGCAGCCCCCAGTGGGGGGCAAACTTTGGGTATGGCTACACCTTC.

The chain uses TRBV18 and TRBJ2-7; D not resolved. Germline assignment: CDR1 KGHSH and CDR2 LQKENI. The V end was cut by 4 bases, the J end by 0 bases, with 19 bases between. This CDR3 comprises 17 residues. CDR3 in amino acids: CASSLPLGTSSSYEQYF. Written as DNA, the CDR3 is TGTGCCAGCTCACTGCCTCTCGGCACATCGAGCTCCTACGAGCAGTACTTC.

This chain joins TRBV4-2 and TRBJ1-4; TRBD1 is a possible D gene (5 bases). Looked up from germline, CDR1 is LGHNA and CDR2 is YNFKEQ. Trimming removed 0 bases at V and 3 bases at J, with 8 bases between. The length of the CDR3 is 15 residues. This chain's CDR3 is CASSQETESNEKLFF. The CDR3 DNA follows: TGTGCCAGCAGCCAAGAGACAGAATCTAATGAAAAACTGTTTTTT.

This chain links TRBV7-3 with TRBJ2-2, with D possibly TRBD1 on 5 matching bases. The length of the CDR3 is 15 residues. V was trimmed by 5 bases and J by 0 bases, leaving 10 bases between them. Germline lookup yields CDR1 SGHTA and CDR2 FQGTGA. CDR3 coding DNA: TGTGCCAGCAGCCCCAGGGCCGCGAACACCGGGGAGCTGTTTTTT. This encodes CASSPRAANTGELFF.

The chain recombines TRBV7-9 with TRBJ1-5; weak D call: TRBD1 (6 bases). V was cut by 3 bases and J by 5 bases, with 14 bases left in between. The CDR3 consists of 15 residues. The germline V gene encodes CDR1 SEHNR and CDR2 FQNEAQ (reference sequence). CDR3 amino acids: CASSFGQGNHQPQHF. The CDR3 DNA follows: TGTGCCAGCAGCTTTGGTCAGGGGAATCATCAGCCCCAGCATTTT.

This clone was seen more than once but under ten times. This rearrangement joins TRBV6-2 or TRBV6-3 to TRBJ2-1; TRBD1 is a possible D gene (5 bases). The CDR3 runs to 15 residues. Germline V gene lookup returns CDR1 MNHEY and CDR2 SVGEGT. Trimming shortened V by 3 bases and J by 6 bases, and 15 bases separated the two germline ends. DNA of the CDR3: TGTGCCAGCAGTTATAGGGGTCTTGCAGGCAATGAGCAGTTCTTC. It translates to CASSYRGLAGNEQFF.

The chain links TRBV18 to TRBJ2-7; D may be TRBD1 or TRBD2 (5 bases each). V dropped 2 bases and J dropped 0 bases, with 14 bases sitting between them. The CDR3 has 16 residues. The germline CDR1 and CDR2 sequences are KGHSH and LQKENI. The DNA for the CDR3 is TGTGCCAGCTCACCAAAGGGGACGGTGAGCTCCTACGAGCAGTACGTC. Translating it yields CASSPKGTVSSYEQYV.

This chain links TRBV7-8 with TRBJ1-5; TRBD1 matches at 7 bases. V lost 5 bases and J lost 0; bases outside the gene matches: 7. Germline CDR1 and CDR2: SGHVS and FQNEAQ. The CDR3 length is 16 residues. CDR3 residues: CASSPWTGNSNQPQHF. As DNA, the CDR3 is TGTGCCAGCAGCCCTTGGACAGGTAATAGCAATCAGCCCCAGCATTTT.

In this sample, this clone turned up once. The chain joins TRBV5-1 to TRBJ2-2; 9 bases agree with TRBD2. Trimming took 2 bases from V and 1 from J; bases not matched to a gene: 0. CDR1 is SGHRS, CDR2 YFSETQ, per germline. The CDR3 covers 15 residues. CDR3 residues: CASSFSGGNTGELFF. The CDR3 nucleotides read TGCGCCAGCAGCTTTAGCGGGGGGAACACCGGGGAGCTGTTTTTT.

The chain recombines TRBV5-1 with TRBJ1-5, with TRBD1 matching over 7 bases. Per germline, CDR1 SGHRS and CDR2 YFSETQ. J was trimmed by 5 bases and V by 4 bases; bases with no gene match: 3. The CDR3 has 13 residues. The CDR3 bases are TGCGCCAGCAGCCCGGGGACAGATCAGCCCCAGCATTTT. Its translation: CASSPGTDQPQHF.

This clone was observed once. The genes are TRBV3-1 (or the pseudogene TRBV3-2) and TRBJ1-2; D is perhaps TRBD1 (5 bases). The CDR3 has 17 amino acids. In germline, CDR1 is LGHDT, CDR2 YNNKEL (reference sequence). V lost 1 base and J lost 1, with 16 bases in between. The CDR3 DNA follows: TGTGCCAGCAGCCAAGGGGGGGGGTGGCGGAGTAACTATGGCTACACCTTC. Translating it yields CASSQGGGWRSNYGYTF.

The count of this clone is one. V is TRBV9 and J is TRBJ2-7; no reliable D call. The CDR3 loop spans 15 amino acids. Per germline, CDR1 SGDLS and CDR2 YYNGEE. Trimming took off 0 bases at V and 4 bases at J, with 14 bases between the two ends. Here the CDR3 DNA reads TGTGCCAGCAGCGTAGCGGGTCTGCTGGGGTACGAGCAGTACTTC. Translated: CASSVAGLLGYEQYF.

The J gene is TRBJ2-5, the V gene TRBV5-1, with TRBD2 matching over 9 bases. There are 15 residues in the CDR3. Germline V lookup: CDR1 SGHRS, CDR2 YFSETQ. V shed 4 bases, J shed 0 bases, and the junction held 4 bases outside the gene matches. The chain's CDR3 is CASSPRGGNQETQYF. In DNA form, the CDR3 reads TGCGCCAGCAGCCCGCGGGGGGGTAACCAAGAGACCCAGTACTTC.

This chain connects TRBV19 to TRBJ1-5; D gene uncertain. Deletions cut 4 bases from V and 4 bases from J, with 17 bases between. CDR1 and CDR2 from the germline V gene are LNHDA and SQIVND (reference sequence). This CDR3 is built from 16 residues. The CDR3 DNA is TGTGCCAGTAGTAGCTTCCGCGGGCCAGAGAATCAGCCCCAGCATTTT. It codes for CASSSFRGPENQPQHF.